This T cell receptor (beta chain) was observed in a study of blood T cells in healthy people across ages. Study-wide context: About one barcoded beta molecule was captured per two T cells (by template switching).

The authors ran a second PCR of roughly 6 to 11 cycles using a sample-barcoded 5' primer and a J-beta primer mix. Each cDNA molecule was tagged by a template-switch adaptor with 12 random nucleotides. TCRdb re-analysed the 5' RACE reads in MiXCR, keeping a single row per CDR3 protein. The sample includes around 820,000 distinct CDR3 sequences, approximately 25% of them seen just once. Whole-study findings and limits: Getting older went along with TCR beta diversity per million T cells dropping roughly linearly.

In the case of this clonotype: Its matching antigen is unknown.

The CDR3 extends over 19 amino acids. The germline gives CDR1 SGHRS, CDR2 YFSETQ. These same data were also listed under a study on T cells of mothers and their children. That report notes: Per child, around 2.9 million TCR beta CDR3 reads were obtained, against over 10 million per mother.

Sequenced material: blood. The sequence was collected from a boy younger than 18 in good health. V gene TRBV5-1 combines with J gene TRBJ2-5, with TRBD2 matching 10 bases. The DNA end is a closer match to TRBJ2-7, so the J assignment may be wrong. The DNA of the CDR3 is TGCGCCAGCAGCTTAGGCCCCGGCGGCCCTAGCGGGGGTCCCTACGAGCAGTACTTC. It specifies CASSLGPGGPSGGPYEQYF.